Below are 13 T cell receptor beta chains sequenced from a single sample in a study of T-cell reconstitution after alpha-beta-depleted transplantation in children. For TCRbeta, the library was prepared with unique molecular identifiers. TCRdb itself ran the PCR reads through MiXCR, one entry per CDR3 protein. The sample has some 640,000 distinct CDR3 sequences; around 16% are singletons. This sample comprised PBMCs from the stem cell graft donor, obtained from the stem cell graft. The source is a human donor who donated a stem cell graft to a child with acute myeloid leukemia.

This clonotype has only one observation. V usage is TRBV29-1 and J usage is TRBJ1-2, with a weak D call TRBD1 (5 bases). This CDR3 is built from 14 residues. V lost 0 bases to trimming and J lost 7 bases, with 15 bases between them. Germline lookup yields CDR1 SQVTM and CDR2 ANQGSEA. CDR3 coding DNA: TGCAGCGTTGAAGATCAGGGAGTGGTTGGTGGCTACACCTTC. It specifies CSVEDQGVVGGYTF.

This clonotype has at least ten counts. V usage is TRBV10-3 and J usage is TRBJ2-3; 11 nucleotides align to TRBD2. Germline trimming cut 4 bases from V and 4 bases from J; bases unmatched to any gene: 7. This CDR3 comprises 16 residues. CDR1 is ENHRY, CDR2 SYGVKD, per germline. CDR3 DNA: TGTGCCATCAGTGGAGGAGGTAGCGGGGGGGCAGATACGCAGTATTTT. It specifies CAISGGGSGGADTQYF.

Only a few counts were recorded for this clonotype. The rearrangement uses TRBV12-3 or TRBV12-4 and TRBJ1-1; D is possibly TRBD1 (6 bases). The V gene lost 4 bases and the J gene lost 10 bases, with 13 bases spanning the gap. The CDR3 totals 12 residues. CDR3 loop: CASSSQGFGAFF. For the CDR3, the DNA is TGTGCCAGCAGTTCACAGGGATTCGGAGCTTTCTTT.

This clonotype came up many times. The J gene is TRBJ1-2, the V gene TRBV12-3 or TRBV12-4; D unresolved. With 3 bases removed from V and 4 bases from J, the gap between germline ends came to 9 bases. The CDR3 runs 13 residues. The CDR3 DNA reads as TGTGCCAGCAGTTTCACAGCAGTCTATGGCTACACCTTC. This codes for CASSFTAVYGYTF.

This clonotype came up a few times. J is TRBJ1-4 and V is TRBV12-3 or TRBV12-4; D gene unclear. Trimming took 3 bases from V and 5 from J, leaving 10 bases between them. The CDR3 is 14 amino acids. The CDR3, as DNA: TGTGCCAGCAGTTTCTTGGGTAGAAATGAAAAACTGTTTTTT. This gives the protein CASSFLGRNEKLFF.

In nucleotides, the CDR3 is TGTGCCAGCAGCTTAGGGACAGGGCTGGGGCAGCCCCAGCATTTT. As protein: CASSLGTGLGQPQHF. V gene TRBV7-2 combines with J gene TRBJ1-5; 8 bases align to TRBD1. Germline CDR1 is SGHTA and CDR2 is FQGNSA. Trimming took 1 base from V and 7 from J; bases not matched to a gene: 6. The CDR3 has 15 amino acids.

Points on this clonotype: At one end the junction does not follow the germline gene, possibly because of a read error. Here the CDR3 DNA reads TGTGCCAGCAGCCAATACACAGAACGCATCTTT. This sequence encodes CASSQYTERIF. V and J are TRBV14 and TRBJ1-1; no definite D call. Germline-derived CDR1 and CDR2 are SGHDN and FVKESK. The length of the CDR3 is 11 residues. Variable domain in full (rest from reference TRBV14 and TRBJ1-1): EAGVTQFPSHSVIEKGQTVTLRCDPISGHDNLYWYRRVMGKEIKFLLHFVKESKQDESGMPNNRFLAERTGGTYSTLKVQPAELEDSGVYFCASSQYTERIFGQGTRLTVV.

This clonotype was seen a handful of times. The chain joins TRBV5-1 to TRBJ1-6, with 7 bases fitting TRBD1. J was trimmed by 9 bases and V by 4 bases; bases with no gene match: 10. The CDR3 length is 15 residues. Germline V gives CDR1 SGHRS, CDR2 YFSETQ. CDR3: CASSLGTAGGSPLHF. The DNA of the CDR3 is TGCGCCAGCAGCCTAGGGACAGCCGGGGGTTCACCCCTCCACTTT.

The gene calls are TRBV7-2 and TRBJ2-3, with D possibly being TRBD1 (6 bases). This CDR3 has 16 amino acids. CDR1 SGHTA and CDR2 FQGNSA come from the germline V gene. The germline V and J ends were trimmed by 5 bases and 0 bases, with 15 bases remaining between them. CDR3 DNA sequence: TGTGCCAGCAGCCCCAGGGGCCCAACTAGCACAGATACGCAGTATTTT. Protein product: CASSPRGPTSTDTQYF.

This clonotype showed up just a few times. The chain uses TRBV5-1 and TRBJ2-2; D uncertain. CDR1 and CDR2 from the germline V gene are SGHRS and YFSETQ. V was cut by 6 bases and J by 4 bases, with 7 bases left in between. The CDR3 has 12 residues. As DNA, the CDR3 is TGCGCCAGCACTATGGGCACCGGGGAGCTGTTTTTT. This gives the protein CASTMGTGELFF.

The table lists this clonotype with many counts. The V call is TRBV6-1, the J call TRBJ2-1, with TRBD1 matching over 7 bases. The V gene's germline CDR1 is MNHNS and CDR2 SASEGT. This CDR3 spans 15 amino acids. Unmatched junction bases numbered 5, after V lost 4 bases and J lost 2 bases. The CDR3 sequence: CASSGRQGPYNEQFF. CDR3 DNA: TGTGCCAGCAGTGGTCGACAGGGACCCTACAATGAGCAGTTCTTC.

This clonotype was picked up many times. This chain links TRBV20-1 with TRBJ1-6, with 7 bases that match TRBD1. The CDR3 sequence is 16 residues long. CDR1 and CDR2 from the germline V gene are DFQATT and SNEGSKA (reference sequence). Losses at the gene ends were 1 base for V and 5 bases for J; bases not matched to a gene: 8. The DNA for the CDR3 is TGCAGTGCTAGAGCCTCGACAGGGAGAAATAATTCACCCCTCCACTTT. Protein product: CSARASTGRNNSPLHF.

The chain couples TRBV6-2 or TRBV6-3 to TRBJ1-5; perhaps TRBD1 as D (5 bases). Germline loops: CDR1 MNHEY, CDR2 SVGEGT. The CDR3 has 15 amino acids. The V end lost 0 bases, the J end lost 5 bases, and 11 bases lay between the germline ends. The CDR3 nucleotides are TGTGCCAGCAGTTACTCGGGAGGGACCCATCAGCCCCAGCATTTT. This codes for CASSYSGGTHQPQHF.